This T cell receptor (beta chain) was captured by sequencing in a study of blood T cells in healthy people across ages. Study-level findings and limits: Roughly linear declines in TCR beta diversity per million T cells occurred with age. TCR beta diversity tracked closely with naive T cell percentage.

This clonotype was observed many times. What it binds is not known. Using a J-beta primer mix together with a sample-barcoded 5' primer, a second PCR was run for roughly 6 to 12 cycles. Each CDR3 protein gets one entry after TCRdb re-called the 5' RACE reads with MiXCR. Of some 890,000 distinct CDR3 sequences in the sample, approximately 32% were seen once. The same data also contributed to another study, on T cells of mothers and their children. That paper notes: Each 15 ul cDNA reaction used approximately 1.5 ug RNA; all RNA was used. It was observed that no persistent microchimeric T cell clones could be detected.

This clonotype originated in a woman aged 40 to 49 in good health. Sequenced sample: blood.

CDR3 nucleotide sequence: TGTGCCAGCAGCGTATCAGGTTACTATGGCTACACCTTC. Amino acid sequence: CASSVSGYYGYTF. The rearrangement joins TRBV9 to TRBJ1-2; D is unclear. Germline V CDR1 and CDR2: SGDLS, YYNGEE. This CDR3 spans 13 amino acids. V was pared by 1 base and J by 3 bases, with 7 bases between.